The present T cell receptor beta chain was sequenced within a study of blood T cell repertoires in COVID-19. About the study: COVID-19 samples from acute and convalescent phases originated in the United States, Italy and Spain.

Assay: immunoSEQ multiplex PCR; the TCRdb copy retains only in-frame clones and omits some. The table shows over 120,000 clones, with around 90% occurring only once. The trim removed 3 bases at V and 1 base at J, leaving 15 bases unmatched. Germline CDR1 and CDR2: SGHKS and YYEKEE (reference sequence). CDR3 length: 18 residues. The clonotype was recovered from a man in his 70s with acute or convalescent COVID-19. The gene calls are TRBV5-5 and TRBJ1-1, with 7 nucleotides matching TRBD1. Material: peripheral blood. Here the CDR3 reads CASSSYRDSLPRNTEAFF. The CDR3 nucleotides are TGTGCCAGCAGCTCATACCGGGACAGCCTTCCCCGGAACACTGAAGCTTTCTTT.